Listed below are T cell receptor beta chains from one sample, sequenced in a study of cytomegalovirus exposure and HLA in healthy donors. Assay: immunoSEQ multiplex PCR; the TCRdb copy retains only in-frame clones and omits some. The sample holds approximately 180,000 clones, roughly 78% seen once. The material sequenced was PBMCs. These receptors were taken from a woman aged 45-60 years in good health and CMV-seropositive. The CDR3 runs from the conserved cysteine through the conserved F or W. The D gene is left open where the match is weak. A clone size is listed for some rows: how often the clone was seen (once, few, many), or a class if it is expanded.

>TRBD1|TRBV5-4|TRBJ2-6|NA
CASSPPLHRDRAFLTF
TGTGCCAGCAGCCCGCCACTCCACCGGGACAGGGCATTCCTGACTTTC
>TRBD2|TRBV5-1|TRBJ2-1|NA
CASSPWLAGNNEQFF
TGCGCCAGCAGCCCCTGGCTAGCGGGGAACAATGAGCAGTTCTTC
>NA|TRBV21-1|TRBJ2-1|NA
CASSKGFLAGGMDEQFF
TGTGCCAGCAGCAAAGGGTTTTTAGCGGGGGGAATGGATGAGCAGTTCTTC
>TRBD2|TRBV5-4|TRBJ2-2|NA
CASSLAGGVTGELFF
TGTGCCAGCAGCTTGGCCGGGGGGGTCACCGGGGAGCTGTTTTTT
>NA|TRBV4-2|TRBJ1-5|NA
CASSQDSKPQPQHF
TGTGCCAGCAGCCAAGATTCAAAGCCTCAGCCCCAGCATTTT
>TRBD2|TRBV29-1|TRBJ2-1|once
CSVGRDYVNEQFF
TGCAGCGTTGGACGGGACTACGTCAATGAGCAGTTCTTC
>TRBD1|TRBV29-1|TRBJ2-2|NA
CSVNYRGNGELFF
TGCAGCGTTAACTACAGGGGAAACGGGGAGCTGTTTTTT
>TRBD2|TRBV5-1|TRBJ2-1|NA
CASSFTGGNEQFF
TGCGCCAGCAGCTTTACGGGGGGCAATGAGCAGTTCTTC
>TRBD1|TRBV2|TRBJ1-2|once
CASSPDRPTYGYTF
TGTGCCAGCAGTCCGGACAGGCCAACCTATGGCTACACCTTC
>TRBD1|TRBV5-1|TRBJ2-1|NA
CASTGTGSDEQFF
TGCGCCAGCACCGGGACAGGGTCGGATGAGCAGTTCTTC
>NA|TRBV5-1|TRBJ2-5|few
CASSLGDSQETQYF
TGCGCCAGCAGCTTGGGTGACTCACAAGAGACCCAGTACTTC
>TRBD2|TRBV18|TRBJ2-1|NA
CASSPLLAGGHNEQFF
TGTGCCAGCTCACCACTGCTAGCGGGGGGCCACAATGAGCAGTTCTTC
>NA|TRBV6-1|TRBJ1-3|NA
CASNPWGAGNTIYF
TGTGCCAGCAACCCTTGGGGGGCTGGAAACACCATATATTTT
>NA|TRBV21-1|TRBJ2-2|NA
CASSPEDGGRVWTGELFF
TGTGCCAGCAGCCCGGAGGACGGGGGTCGGGTATGGACCGGGGAGCTGTTTTTT
>NA|TRBV2|TRBJ1-4|NA
CASSEALPGGGEKLFF
TGTGCCAGCAGTGAAGCGCTTCCGGGGGGAGGTGAAAAACTGTTTTTT
>NA|TRBV11-3|TRBJ2-3|NA
CASSGGTTQYF
TGTGCCAGCAGCGGCGGGACTACGCAGTATTTT
>TRBD1|TRBV4-1|TRBJ2-1|NA
CASSQPRDRGHEQFF
TGCGCCAGCAGCCAACCCCGGGACAGGGGACATGAGCAGTTCTTC
>NA|TRBV11-2|TRBJ2-2|NA
CASSLVRGAGELFF
TGTGCCAGCAGCTTAGTGCGTGGAGCCGGGGAGCTGTTTTTT
>NA|TRBV5-1|TRBJ1-2|NA
CASSLAVGQGYTF
TGCGCCAGCAGCTTGGCCGTGGGGCAGGGCTACACCTTC
>NA|TRBV29-1|TRBJ1-2|NA
CSVTSSGEGGTF
TGCAGCGTCACCTCCTCGGGGGAGGGAGGAACCTTC
>TRBD1|TRBV5-1|TRBJ1-1|few
CASRKDRGDTEAFF
TGCGCCAGCAGAAAAGACAGGGGTGACACTGAAGCTTTCTTT
>NA|TRBV7-9|TRBJ2-3|NA
CASSLEGGASDTQYF
TGTGCCAGCAGCTTAGAAGGGGGGGCTTCAGATACGCAGTATTTT
>TRBD1|TRBV5-6|TRBJ1-5|NA
CASSSRGKGQPQHF
TGTGCCAGCAGCTCCAGGGGGAAGGGTCAGCCCCAGCATTTT